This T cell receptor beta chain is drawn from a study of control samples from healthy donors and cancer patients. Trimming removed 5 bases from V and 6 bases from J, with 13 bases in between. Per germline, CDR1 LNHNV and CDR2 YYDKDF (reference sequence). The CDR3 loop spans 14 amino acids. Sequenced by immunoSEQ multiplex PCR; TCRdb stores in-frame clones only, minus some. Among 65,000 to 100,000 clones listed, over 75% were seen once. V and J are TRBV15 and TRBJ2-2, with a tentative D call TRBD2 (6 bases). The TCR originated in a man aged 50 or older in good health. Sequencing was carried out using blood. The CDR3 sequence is CATSRMGGAGELFF. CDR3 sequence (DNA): TGTGCCACCAGCCGGATGGGCGGGGCCGGGGAGCTGTTTTTT.